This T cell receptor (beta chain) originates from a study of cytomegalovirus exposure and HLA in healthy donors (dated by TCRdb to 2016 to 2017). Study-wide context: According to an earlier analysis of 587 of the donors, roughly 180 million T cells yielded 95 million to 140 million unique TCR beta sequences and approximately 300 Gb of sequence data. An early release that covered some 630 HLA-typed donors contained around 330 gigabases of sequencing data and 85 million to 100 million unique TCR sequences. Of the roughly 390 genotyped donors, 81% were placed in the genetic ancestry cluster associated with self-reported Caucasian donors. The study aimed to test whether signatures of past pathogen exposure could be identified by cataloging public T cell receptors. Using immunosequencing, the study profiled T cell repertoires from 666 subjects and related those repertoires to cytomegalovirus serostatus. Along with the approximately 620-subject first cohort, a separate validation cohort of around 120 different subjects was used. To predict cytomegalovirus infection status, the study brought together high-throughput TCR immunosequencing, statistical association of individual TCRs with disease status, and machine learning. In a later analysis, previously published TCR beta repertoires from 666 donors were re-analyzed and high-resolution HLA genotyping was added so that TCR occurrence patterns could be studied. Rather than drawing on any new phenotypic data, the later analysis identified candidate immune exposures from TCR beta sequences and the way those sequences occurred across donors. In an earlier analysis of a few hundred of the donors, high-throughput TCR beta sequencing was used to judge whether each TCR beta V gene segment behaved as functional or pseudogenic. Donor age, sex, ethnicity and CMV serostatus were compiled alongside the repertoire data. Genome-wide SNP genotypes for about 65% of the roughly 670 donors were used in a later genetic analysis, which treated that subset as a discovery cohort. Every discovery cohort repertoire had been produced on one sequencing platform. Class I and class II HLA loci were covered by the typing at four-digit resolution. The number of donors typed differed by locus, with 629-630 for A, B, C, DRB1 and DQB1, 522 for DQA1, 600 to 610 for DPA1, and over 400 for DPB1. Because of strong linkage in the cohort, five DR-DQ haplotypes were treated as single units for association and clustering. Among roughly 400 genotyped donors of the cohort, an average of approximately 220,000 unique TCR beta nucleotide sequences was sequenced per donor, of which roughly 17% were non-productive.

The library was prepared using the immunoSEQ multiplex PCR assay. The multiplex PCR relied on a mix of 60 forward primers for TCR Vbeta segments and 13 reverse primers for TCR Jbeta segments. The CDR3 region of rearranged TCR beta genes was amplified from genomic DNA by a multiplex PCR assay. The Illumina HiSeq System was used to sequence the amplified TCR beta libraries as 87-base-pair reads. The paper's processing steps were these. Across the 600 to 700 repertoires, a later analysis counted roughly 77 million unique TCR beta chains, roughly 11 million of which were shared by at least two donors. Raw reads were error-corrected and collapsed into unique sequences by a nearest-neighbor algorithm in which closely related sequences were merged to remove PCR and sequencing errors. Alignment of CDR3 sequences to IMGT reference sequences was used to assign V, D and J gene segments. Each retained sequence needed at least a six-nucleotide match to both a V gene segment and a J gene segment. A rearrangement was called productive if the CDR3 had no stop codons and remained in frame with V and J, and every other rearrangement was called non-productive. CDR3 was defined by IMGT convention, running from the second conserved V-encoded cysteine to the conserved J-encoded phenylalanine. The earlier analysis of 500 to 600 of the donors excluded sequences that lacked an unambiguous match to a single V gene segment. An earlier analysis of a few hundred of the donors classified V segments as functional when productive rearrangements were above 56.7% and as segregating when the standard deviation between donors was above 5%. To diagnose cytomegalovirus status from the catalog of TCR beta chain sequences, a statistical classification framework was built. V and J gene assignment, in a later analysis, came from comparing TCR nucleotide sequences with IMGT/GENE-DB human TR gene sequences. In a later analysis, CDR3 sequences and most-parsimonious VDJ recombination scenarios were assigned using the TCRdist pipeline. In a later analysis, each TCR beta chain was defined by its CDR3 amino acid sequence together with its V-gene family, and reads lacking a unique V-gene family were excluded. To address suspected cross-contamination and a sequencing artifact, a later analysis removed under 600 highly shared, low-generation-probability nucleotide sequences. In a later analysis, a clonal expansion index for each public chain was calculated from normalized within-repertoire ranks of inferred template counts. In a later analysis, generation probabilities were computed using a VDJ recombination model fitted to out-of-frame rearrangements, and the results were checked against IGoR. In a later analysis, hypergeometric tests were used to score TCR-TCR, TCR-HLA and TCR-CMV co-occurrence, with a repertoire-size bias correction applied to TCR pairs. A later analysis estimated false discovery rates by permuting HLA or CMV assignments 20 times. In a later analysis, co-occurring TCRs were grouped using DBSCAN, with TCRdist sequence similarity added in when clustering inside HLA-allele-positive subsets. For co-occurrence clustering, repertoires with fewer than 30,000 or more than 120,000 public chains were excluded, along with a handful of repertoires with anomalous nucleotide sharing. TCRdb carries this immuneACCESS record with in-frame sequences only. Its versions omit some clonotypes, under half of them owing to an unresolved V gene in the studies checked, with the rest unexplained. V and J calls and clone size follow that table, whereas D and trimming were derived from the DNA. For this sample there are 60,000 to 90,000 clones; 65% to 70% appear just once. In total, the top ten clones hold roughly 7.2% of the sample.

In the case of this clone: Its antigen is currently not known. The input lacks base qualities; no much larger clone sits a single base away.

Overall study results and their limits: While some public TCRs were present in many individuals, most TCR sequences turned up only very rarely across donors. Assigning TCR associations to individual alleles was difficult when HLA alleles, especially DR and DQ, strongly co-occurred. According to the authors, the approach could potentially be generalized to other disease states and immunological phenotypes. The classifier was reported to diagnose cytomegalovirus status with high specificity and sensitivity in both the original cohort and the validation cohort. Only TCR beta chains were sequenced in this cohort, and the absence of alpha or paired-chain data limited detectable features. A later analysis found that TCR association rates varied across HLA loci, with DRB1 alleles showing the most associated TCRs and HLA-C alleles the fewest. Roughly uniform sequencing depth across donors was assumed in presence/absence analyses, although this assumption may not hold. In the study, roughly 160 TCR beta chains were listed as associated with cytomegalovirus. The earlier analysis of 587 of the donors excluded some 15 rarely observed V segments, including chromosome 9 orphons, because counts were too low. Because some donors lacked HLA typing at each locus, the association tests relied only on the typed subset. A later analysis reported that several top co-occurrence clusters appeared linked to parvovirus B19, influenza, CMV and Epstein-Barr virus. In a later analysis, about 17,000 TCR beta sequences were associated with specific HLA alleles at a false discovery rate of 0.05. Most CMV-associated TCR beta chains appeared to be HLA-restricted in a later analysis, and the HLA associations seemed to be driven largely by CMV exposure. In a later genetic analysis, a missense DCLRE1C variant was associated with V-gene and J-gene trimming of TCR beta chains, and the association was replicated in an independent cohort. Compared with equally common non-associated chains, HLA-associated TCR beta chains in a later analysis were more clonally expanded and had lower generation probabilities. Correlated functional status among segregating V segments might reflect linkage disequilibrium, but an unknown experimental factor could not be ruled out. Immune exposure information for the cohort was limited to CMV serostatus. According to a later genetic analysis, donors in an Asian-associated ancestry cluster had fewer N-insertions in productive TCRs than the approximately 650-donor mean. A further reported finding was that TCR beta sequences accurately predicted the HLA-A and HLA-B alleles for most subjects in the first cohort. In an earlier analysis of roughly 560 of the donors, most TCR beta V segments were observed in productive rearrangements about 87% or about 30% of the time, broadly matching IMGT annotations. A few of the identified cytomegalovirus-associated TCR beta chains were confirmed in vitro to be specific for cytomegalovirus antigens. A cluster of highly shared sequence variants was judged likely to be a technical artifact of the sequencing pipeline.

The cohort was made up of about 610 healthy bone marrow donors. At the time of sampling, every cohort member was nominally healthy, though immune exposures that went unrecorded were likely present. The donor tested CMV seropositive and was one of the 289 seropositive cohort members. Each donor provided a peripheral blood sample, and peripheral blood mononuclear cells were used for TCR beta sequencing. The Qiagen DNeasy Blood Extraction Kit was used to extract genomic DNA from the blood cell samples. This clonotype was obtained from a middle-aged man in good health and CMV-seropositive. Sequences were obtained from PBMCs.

The CDR3 corresponds to CATGPAGGRGEKLFF. The nucleotide sequence is given as TGTGCCACAGGGCCCGCCGGGGGGCGAGGTGAAAAACTGTTTTTT. The chain links TRBV2 with TRBJ1-4; perhaps TRBD1 is the D gene, with 6 bases matching. Looking up the germline V gene yields CDR1 SNHLY and CDR2 FYNNEI. Including cysteine and phenylalanine, the CDR3 has 15 amino acids. Only the CDR3 DNA is retained, 45 bases long and in frame from the first base. The junction carries 22 bases between V and J, which are trimmed by 10 bases and 7 bases respectively.